Below, one T cell receptor beta chain is given with its context. This specimen comes from a study of radiotherapy plus CTLA-4 blockade in lung cancer. Measured with immunoSEQ multiplex PCR; TCRdb has only the in-frame clones, and not every one. The sample has roughly 92,000 clones; roughly 86% are singletons. This material consisted of peripheral blood, taken from a patient treated with radiotherapy plus ipilimumab. The receptor was derived from a human donor with non-small cell lung cancer who had a partial response to radiotherapy plus ipilimumab.

Here the CDR3 reads CASSPAGSGELFF. In nucleotides, the CDR3 is TGCGCCAGCAGCCCCGCGGGGTCCGGGGAGCTGTTTTTT. V usage is TRBV5-1 and J usage is TRBJ2-2; a weak D match, TRBD2 (6 bases). The CDR3 loop spans 13 amino acids. The germline V gene has CDR1 SGHRS and CDR2 YFSETQ. V was pared by 4 bases and J by 6 bases, with 10 bases between.